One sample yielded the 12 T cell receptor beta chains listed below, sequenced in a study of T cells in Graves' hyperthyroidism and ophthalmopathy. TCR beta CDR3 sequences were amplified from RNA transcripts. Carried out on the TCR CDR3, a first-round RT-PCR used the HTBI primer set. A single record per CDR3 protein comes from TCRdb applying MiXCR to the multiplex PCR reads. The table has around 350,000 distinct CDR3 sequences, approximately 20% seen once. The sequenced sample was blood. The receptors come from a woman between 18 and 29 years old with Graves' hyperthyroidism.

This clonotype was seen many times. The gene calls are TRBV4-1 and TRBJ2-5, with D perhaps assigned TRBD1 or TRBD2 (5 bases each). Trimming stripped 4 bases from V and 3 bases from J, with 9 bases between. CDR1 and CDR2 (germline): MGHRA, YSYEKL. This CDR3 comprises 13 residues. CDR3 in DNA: TGCGCCAGCAGCCCGGGACGGGAAGAGACCCAGTACTTC. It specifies CASSPGREETQYF.

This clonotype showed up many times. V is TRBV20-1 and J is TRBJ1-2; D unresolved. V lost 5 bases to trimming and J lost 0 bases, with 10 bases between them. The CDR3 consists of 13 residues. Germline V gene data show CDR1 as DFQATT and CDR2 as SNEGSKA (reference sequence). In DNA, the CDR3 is TGCAGTGCTTTAGGCGAGGCTAACTATGGCTACACCTTC. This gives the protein CSALGEANYGYTF.

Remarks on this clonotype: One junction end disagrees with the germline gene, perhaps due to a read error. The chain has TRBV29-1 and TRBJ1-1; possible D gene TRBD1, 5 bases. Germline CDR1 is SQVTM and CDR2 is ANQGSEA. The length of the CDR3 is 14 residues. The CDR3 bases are TGCGGCGTTGAGGGGCGACAGATGAACACTGAAGCTTTCTTT. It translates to CGVEGRQMNTEAFF.

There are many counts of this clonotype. In DNA, the CDR3 is TGTGCCAGTACCCCCAGAACAGGGATTGGCTACACCTTC. This sequence encodes CASTPRTGIGYTF. The V and J genes are TRBV19 and TRBJ1-2; D possibly corresponds to TRBD1 (6 bases). The CDR3 has 13 amino acids. Germline V CDR1 and CDR2: LNHDA, SQIVND (reference sequence). V lost 7 bases and J 7 bases, leaving 16 bases between the germline ends.

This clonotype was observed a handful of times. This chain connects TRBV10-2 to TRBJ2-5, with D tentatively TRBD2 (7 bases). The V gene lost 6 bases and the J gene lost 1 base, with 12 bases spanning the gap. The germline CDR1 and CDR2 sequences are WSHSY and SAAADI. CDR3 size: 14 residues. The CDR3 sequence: CASSGGPAQETQYF. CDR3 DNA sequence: TGCGCCAGCAGCGGGGGGCCTGCCCAAGAGACCCAGTACTTC.

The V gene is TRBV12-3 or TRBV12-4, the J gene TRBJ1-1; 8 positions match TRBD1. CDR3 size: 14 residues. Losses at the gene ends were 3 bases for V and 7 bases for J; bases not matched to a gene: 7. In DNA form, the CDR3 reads TGTGCCAGCAGTTTGGGACAGGCGGGGGATGAAGCTTTCTTT. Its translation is CASSLGQAGDEAFF.

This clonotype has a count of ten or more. CDR3 in amino acids: CASNHSDRDRYRLGNQPQHF. For the CDR3, the DNA is TGTGCCAGCAACCATTCGGACCGGGACAGGTACCGTTTAGGCAATCAGCCCCAGCATTTT. The chain recombines TRBV6-6 with TRBJ1-5; 8 nucleotides line up with TRBD1. The CDR3 sequence is 20 residues long. The junction had 22 bases not matched to a gene; V was cut back by 7 bases and J by 2 bases. From germline, CDR1 is MNHNY and CDR2 SVGAGI (reference sequence).

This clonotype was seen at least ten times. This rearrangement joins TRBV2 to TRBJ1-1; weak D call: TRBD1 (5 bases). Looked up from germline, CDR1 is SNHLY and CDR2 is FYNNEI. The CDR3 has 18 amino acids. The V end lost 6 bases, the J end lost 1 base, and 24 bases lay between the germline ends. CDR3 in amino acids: CASSTSVGGFSKNTEAFF. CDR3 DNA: TGTGCCAGCAGCACAAGTGTTGGGGGGTTCTCTAAGAACACTGAAGCTTTCTTT.

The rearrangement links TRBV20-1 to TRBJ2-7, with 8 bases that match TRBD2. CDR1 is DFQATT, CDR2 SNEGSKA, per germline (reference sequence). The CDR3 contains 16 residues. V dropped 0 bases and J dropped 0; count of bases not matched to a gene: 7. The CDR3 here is CSAREGRGGDSYEQYF. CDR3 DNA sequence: TGCAGTGCTAGAGAAGGTCGGGGGGGCGACTCCTACGAGCAGTACTTC.

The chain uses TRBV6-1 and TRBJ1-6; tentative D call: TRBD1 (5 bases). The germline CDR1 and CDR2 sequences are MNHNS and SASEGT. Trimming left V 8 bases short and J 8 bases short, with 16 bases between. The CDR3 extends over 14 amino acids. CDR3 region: CASRTTGWDSPLHF. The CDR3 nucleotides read TGTGCCAGCCGGACAACCGGATGGGATTCACCCCTCCACTTT.

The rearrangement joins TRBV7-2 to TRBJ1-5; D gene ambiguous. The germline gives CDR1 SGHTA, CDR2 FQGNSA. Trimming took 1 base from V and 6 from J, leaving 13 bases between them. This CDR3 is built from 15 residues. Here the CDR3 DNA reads TGTGCCAGCAGCTTAGGGGAAGGGTTGGGTCAGCCCCAGCATTTT. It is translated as CASSLGEGLGQPQHF.

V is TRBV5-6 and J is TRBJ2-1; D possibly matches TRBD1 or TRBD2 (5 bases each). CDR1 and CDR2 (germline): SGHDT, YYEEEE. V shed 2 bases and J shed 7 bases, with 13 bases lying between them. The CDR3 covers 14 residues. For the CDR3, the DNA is TGTGCCAGCAGCTTCGGGGCGCCAGGAAATGAGCAGTTCTTC. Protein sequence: CASSFGAPGNEQFF. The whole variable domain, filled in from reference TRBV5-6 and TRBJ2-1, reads DAGVTQSPTHLIKTRGQQVTLRCSPKSGHDTVSWYQQALGQGPQFIFQYYEEEERQRGNFPDRFSGHQFPNYSSELNVNALLLGDSALYLCASSFGAPGNEQFFGPGTRLTVL.